The clone carrying this T cell receptor (beta chain) was picked up many times. This sample was included in a study of tumor-infiltrating lymphocytes in oesophageal squamous cell carcinoma. One entry per CDR3 protein results from TCRdb running MiXCR on the PCR reads. The table shows over 12,000 distinct CDR3 sequences, with 46% occurring only once. The CDR3 extends over 14 amino acids. Trimming cost V 9 bases and J 6 bases; bases outside gene matches: 6. Per the germline V gene, CDR1 is SGHRS and CDR2 is YFSETQ. Sequencing used blood. This chain uses TRBV5-1 with TRBJ2-1; 13 nucleotides align to TRBD2. This clonotype was obtained from a male donor with esophageal squamous cell carcinoma. Here the CDR3 reads CATRTSGSFNEQFF. The CDR3 DNA reads TGCGCCACCCGGACTAGCGGGAGTTTCAATGAGCAGTTCTTC.